This T cell receptor (beta chain) originates from a study of tumor-infiltrating lymphocytes in primary liver carcinoma. Findings and limits, study-wide: Pairs comparing tumor with adjacent tissue or blood overlapped less than pairs drawn from tumor regions.

Co-extraction yielded RNA and DNA from around 18-30 mg of unsorted bulk tissue. Concerning this clonotype: Antigen unknown.

Production of TCR beta cDNA used around 500 ng total RNA together with a constant-region primer. Nested multiplex PCR, run for three rounds with slightly modified ARM-PCR, yielded TCR beta libraries. For approximately 11 cycles apiece, the opening two PCR rounds ran with TRBV1-TRBV30 forward primers and a C-beta reverse primer. TCRdb re-analysed the multiplex PCR reads in MiXCR, keeping a single row per CDR3 protein. This sample has some 20,000 distinct CDR3 sequences, with 79% found just once. Germline V gene lookup returns CDR1 LGHNA and CDR2 YNFKEQ. The CDR3 covers 18 residues. With 3 bases clipped from V and 6 bases from J, the junction kept 18 bases outside the gene matches.

Sample: liver tumor tissue from sampling region 4. The subset: tumor region T4, right-lateral pole. The sequence came from a woman aged 25 to 39 with primary liver carcinoma and hepatitis B virus infection. The chain joins TRBV4-2 to TRBJ2-7; the match to TRBD1 covers 9 bases. The CDR3 sequence: CASSHEHLGQGRSREQYF. The CDR3 region has the DNA TGTGCCAGCAGCCATGAACACCTAGGACAGGGGAGATCGCGCGAGCAGTACTTC.